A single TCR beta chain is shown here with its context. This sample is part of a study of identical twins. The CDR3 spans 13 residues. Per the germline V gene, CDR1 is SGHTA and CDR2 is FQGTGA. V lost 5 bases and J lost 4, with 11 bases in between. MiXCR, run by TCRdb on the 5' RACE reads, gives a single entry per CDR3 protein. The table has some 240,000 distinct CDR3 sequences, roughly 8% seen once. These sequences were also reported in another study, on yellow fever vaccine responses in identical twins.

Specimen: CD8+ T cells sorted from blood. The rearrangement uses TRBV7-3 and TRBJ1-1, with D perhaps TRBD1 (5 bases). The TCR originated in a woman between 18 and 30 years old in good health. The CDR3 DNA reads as TGTGCCAGCAGCCCAGTCGGGGGCACTGAAGCTTTCTTT. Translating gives CASSPVGGTEAFF.